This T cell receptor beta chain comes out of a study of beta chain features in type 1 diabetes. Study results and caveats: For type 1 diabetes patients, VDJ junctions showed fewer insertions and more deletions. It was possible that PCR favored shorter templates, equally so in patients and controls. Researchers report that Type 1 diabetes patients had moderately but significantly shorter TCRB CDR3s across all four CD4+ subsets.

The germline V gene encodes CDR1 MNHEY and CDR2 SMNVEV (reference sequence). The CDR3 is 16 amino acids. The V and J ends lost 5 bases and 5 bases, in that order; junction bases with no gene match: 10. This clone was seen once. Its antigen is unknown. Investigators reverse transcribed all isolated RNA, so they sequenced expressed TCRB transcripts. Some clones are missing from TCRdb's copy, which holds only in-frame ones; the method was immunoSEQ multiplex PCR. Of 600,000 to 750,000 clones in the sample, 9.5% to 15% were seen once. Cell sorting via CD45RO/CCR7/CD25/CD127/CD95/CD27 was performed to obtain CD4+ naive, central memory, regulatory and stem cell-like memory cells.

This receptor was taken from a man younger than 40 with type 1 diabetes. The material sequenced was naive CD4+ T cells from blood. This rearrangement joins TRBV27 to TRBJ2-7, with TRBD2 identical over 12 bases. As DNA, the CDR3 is TGTGCCAGCAGTCCCCTCCTAGCGGGGGGGAATCACGAGCAGTACTTC. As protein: CASSPLLAGGNHEQYF.